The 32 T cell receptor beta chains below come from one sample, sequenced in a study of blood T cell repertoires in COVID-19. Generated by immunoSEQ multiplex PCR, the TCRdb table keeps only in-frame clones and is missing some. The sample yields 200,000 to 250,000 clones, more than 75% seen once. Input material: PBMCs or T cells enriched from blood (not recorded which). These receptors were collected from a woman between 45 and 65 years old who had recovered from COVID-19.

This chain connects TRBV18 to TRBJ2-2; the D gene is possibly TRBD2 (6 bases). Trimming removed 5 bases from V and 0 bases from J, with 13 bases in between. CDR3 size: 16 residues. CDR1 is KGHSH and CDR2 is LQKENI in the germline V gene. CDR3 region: CASSIRGYSNTGELFF. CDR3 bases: TGTGCCAGCTCAATCCGGGGGTACTCGAACACCGGGGAGCTGTTTTTT.

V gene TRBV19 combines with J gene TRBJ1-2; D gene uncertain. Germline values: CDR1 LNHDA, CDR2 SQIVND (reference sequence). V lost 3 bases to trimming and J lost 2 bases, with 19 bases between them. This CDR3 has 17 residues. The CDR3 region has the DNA TGTGCCAGTAGTATTACCGGCGTACCGGGGAGCAACTATGGCTACACCTTC. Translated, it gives CASSITGVPGSNYGYTF.

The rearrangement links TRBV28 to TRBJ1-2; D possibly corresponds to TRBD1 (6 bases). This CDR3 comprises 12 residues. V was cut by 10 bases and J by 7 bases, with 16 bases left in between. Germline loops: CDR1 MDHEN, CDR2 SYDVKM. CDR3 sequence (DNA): TGTGCCACTCGGGCAGGGGACGCTGGCTACACCTTC. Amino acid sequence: CATRAGDAGYTF.

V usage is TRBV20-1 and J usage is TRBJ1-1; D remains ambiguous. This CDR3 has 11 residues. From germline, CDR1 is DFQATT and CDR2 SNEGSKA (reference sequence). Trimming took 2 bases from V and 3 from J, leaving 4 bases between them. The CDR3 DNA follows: TGCAGTGCTAGATTAGACACTGAAGCTTTCTTT. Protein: CSARLDTEAFF.

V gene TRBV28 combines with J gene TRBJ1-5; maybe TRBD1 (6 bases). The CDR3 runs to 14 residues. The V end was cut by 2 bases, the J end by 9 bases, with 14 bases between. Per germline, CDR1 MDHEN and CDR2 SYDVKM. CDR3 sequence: CASSLGDNVRPQHF. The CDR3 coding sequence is TGTGCCAGCAGTTTAGGGGACAACGTAAGGCCCCAGCATTTT.

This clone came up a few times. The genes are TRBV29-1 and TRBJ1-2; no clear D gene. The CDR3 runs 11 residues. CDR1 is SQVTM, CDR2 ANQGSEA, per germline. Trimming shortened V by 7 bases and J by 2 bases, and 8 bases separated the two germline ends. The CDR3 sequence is CSAGENYGYTF. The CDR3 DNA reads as TGCAGCGCCGGGGAGAACTATGGCTACACCTTC.

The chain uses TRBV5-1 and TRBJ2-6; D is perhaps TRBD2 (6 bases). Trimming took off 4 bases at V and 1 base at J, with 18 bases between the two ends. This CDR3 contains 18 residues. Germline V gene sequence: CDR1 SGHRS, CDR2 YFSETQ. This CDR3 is CASSPSGLLTSGANVLTF. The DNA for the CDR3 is TGCGCCAGCAGCCCGAGCGGGTTACTAACTTCTGGGGCCAACGTCCTGACTTTC.

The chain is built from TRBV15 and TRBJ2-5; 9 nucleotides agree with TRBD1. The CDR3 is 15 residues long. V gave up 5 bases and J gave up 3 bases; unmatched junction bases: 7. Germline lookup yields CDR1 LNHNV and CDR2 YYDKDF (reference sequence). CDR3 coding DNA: TGTGCCACCAGCGGAACAGGGGGCAGAGAAGAGACCCAGTACTTC. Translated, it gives CATSGTGGREETQYF. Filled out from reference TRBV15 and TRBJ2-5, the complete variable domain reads DAMVIQNPRYQVTQFGKPVTLSCSQTLNHNVMYWYQQKSSQAPKLLFHYYDKDFNNEADTPDNFQSRRPNTSFCFLDIRSPGLGDTAMYLCATSGTGGREETQYFGPGTRLLVL.

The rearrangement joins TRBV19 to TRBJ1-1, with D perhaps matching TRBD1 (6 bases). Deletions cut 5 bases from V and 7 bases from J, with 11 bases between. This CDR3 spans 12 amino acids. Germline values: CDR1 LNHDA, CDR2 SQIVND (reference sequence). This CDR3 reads CASSLEDSEAFF. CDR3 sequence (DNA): TGTGCCAGTAGTCTCGAGGACAGTGAAGCTTTCTTT.

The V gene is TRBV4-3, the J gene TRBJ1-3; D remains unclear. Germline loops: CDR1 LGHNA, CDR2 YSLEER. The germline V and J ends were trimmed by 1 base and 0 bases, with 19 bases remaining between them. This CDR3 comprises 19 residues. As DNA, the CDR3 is TGCGCCAGCAGCCAAGGGGCCACAAGACAAGACGTCTCTGGAAACACCATATATTTT. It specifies CASSQGATRQDVSGNTIYF.

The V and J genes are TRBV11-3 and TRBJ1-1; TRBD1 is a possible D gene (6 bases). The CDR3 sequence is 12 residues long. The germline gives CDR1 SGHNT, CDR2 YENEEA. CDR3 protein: CASTGANTEAFF. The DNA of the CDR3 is TGTGCTTCGACAGGAGCGAACACTGAAGCTTTCTTT. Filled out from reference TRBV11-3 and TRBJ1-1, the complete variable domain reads EAGVVQSPRYKIIEKKQPVAFWCNPISGHNTLYWYLQNLGQGPELLIRYENEEAVDDSQLPKDRFSAERLKGVDSTLKIQPAELGDSAVYLCASTGANTEAFFGQGTRLTVV.

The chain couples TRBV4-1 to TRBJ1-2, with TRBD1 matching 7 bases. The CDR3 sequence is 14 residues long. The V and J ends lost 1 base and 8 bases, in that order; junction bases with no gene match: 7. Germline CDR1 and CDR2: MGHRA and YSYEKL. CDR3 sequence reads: CASSQVWTGSGYTF. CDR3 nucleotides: TGCGCCAGCAGCCAAGTTTGGACAGGCTCGGGCTACACCTTC.

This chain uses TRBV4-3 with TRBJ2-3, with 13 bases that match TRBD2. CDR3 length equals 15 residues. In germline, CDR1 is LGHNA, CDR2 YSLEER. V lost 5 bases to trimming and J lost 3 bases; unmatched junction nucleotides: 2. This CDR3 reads CASSELAGGTDTQYF. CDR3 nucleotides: TGCGCCAGCAGCGAACTAGCGGGAGGGACAGATACGCAGTATTTT.

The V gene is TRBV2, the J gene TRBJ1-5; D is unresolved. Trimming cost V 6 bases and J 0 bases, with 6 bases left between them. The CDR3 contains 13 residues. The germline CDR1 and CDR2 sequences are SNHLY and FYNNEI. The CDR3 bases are TGTGCCAGCAGAGAGTATAGCAATCAGCCCCAGCATTTT. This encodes CASREYSNQPQHF.

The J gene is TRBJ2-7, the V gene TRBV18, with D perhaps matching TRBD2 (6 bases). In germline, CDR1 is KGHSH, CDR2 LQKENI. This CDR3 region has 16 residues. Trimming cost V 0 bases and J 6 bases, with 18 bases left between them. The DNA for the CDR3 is TGTGCCAGCTCACCACCGTTGGTCGGCCGGGGGAGCGAGCAGTACTTC. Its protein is CASSPPLVGRGSEQYF.

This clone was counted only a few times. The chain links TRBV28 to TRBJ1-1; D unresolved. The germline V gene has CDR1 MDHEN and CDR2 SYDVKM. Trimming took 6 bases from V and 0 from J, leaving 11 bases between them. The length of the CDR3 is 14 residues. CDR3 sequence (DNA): TGTGCCAGCAGCCGGACTGGGATGAACACTGAAGCTTTCTTT. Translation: CASSRTGMNTEAFF. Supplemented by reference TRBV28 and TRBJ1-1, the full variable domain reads DVKVTQSSRYLVKRTGEKVFLECVQDMDHENMFWYRQDPGLGLRLIYFSYDVKMKEKGDIPEGYSVSREKKERFSLILESASTNQTSMYLCASSRTGMNTEAFFGQGTRLTVV.

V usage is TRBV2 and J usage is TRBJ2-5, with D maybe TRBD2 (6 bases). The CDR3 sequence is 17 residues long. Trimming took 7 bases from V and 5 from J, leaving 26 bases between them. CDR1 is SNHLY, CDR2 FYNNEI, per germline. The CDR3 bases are TGTGCCAGCACCGACCGGAGGGTGAGCCTCCCTTCCGAGACCCAGTACTTC. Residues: CASTDRRVSLPSETQYF.

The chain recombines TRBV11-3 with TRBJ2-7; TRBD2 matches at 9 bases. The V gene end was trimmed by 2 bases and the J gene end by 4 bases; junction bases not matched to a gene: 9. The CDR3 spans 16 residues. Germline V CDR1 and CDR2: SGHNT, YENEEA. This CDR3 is CASSLKRGVLGYEQYF. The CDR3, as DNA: TGTGCCAGCAGCTTAAAGCGGGGGGTACTCGGGTACGAGCAGTACTTC.

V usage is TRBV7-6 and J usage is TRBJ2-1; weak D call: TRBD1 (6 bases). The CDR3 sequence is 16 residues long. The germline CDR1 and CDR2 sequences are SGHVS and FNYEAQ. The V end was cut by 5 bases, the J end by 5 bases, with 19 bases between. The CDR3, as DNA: TGTGCCAGCAGCCTACTCATGGACAGACTCAACAATGAGCAGTTCTTC. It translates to CASSLLMDRLNNEQFF.

The CDR3 is CASSLVGTGTGYTF. CDR3 DNA sequence: TGTGCCAGCAGTTTAGTAGGGACAGGGACTGGCTACACCTTC. The chain recombines TRBV27 with TRBJ1-2; 9 bases align to TRBD1. This CDR3 has 14 residues. From germline, CDR1 is MNHEY and CDR2 SMNVEV (reference sequence). The junction had 5 bases not matched to a gene; V was cut back by 2 bases and J by 7 bases.

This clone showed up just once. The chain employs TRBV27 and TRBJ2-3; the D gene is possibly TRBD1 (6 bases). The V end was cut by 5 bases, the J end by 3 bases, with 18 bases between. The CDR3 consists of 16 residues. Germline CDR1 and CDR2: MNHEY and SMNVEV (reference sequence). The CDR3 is CASSVRQAVSTDTQYF. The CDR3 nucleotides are TGTGCCAGCAGTGTCCGACAGGCGGTCTCTACAGATACGCAGTATTTT.

This CDR3 is CASSPQGGIGEQYF. The CDR3 DNA reads TGTGCCAGCTCACCACAAGGAGGGATCGGCGAGCAGTACTTC. The chain is built from TRBV18 and TRBJ2-7; TRBD2 might be the D (6 bases). The CDR3 contains 14 residues. Trimming removed 1 base at V and 6 bases at J, with 13 bases between. Germline V gene data show CDR1 as KGHSH and CDR2 as LQKENI. The full variable domain, with the rest looked up from reference TRBV18 and TRBJ2-7, is NAGVMQNPRHLVRRRGQEARLRCSPMKGHSHVYWYRQLPEEGLKFMVYLQKENIIDESGMPKERFSAEFPKEGPSILRIQQVVRGDSAAYFCASSPQGGIGEQYFGPGTRLTVT.

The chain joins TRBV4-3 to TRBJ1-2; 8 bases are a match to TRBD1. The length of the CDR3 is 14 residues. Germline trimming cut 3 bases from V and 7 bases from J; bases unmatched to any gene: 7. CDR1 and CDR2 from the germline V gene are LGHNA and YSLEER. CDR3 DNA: TGCGCCAGCAGCCAGGACCAGGGGGCGAGTGGCTACACCTTC. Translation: CASSQDQGASGYTF.

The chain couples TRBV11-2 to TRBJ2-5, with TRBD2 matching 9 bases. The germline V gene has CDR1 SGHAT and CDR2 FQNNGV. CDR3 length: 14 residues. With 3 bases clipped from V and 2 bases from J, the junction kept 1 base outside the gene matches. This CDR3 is CASSFSGGQETQYF. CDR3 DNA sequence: TGTGCCAGCAGCTTTAGCGGGGGTCAAGAGACCCAGTACTTC.

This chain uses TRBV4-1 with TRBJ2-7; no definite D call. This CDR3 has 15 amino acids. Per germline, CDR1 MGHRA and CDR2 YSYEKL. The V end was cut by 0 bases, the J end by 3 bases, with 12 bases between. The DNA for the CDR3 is TGCGCCAGCAGCCAAGAATTCATTACAAGCTACGAGCAGTACTTC. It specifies CASSQEFITSYEQYF.

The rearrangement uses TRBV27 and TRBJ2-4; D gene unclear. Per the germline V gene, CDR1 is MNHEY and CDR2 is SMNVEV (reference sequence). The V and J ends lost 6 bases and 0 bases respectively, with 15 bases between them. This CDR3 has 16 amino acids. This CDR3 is CASSSGLNLAKNIQYF. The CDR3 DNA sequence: TGTGCCAGCAGCTCCGGTCTCAACCTAGCCAAAAACATTCAGTACTTC.

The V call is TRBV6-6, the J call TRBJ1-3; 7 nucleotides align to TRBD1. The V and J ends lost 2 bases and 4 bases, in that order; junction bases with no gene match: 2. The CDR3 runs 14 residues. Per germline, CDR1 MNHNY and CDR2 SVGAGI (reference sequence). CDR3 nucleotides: TGTGCCAGCAGTTACCCGGGACAGGGAAACACCATATATTTT. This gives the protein CASSYPGQGNTIYF.

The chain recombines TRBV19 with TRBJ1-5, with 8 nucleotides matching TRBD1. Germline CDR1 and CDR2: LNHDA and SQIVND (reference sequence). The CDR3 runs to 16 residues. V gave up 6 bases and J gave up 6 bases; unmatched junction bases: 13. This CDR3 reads CASSPRDRGGGQPQHF. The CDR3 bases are TGTGCCAGTAGCCCGCGAGACAGGGGAGGAGGTCAGCCCCAGCATTTT.

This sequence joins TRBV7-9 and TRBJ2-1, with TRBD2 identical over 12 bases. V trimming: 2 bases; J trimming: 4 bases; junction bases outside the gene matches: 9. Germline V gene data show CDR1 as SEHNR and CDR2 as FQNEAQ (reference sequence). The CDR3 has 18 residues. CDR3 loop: CASSLPSGRAVRYNEQFF. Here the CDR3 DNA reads TGTGCCAGCAGCTTACCTAGCGGGAGGGCCGTTAGGTACAATGAGCAGTTCTTC.

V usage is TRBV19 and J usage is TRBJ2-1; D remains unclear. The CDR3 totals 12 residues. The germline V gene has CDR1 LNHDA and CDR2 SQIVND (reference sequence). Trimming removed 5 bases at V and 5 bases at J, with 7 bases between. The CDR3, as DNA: TGTGCCAGTAGTTTACAGCACAATGAGCAGTTCTTC. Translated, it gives CASSLQHNEQFF. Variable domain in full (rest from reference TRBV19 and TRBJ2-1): DGGITQSPKYLFRKEGQNVTLSCEQNLNHDAMYWYRQDPGQGLRLIYYSQIVNDFQKGDIAEGYSVSREKKESFPLTVTSAQKNPTAFYLCASSLQHNEQFFGPGTRLTVL.

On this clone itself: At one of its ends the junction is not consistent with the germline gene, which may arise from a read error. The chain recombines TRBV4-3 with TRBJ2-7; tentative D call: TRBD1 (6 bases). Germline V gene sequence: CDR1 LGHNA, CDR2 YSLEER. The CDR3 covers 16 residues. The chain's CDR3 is CASSQDYAAGAVPRLF. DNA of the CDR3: TGCGCCAGCAGCCAAGATTACGCGGCAGGGGCCGTTCCACGACTCTTC.

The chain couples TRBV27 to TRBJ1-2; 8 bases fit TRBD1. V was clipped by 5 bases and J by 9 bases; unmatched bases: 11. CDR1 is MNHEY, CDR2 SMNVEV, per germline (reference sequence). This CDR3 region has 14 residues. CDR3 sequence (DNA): TGTGCCAGCAGTGAAACGGACAGGGAAGGTAGCTACACCTTC. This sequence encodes CASSETDREGSYTF.